A selection of T cell receptor beta chains follows, all from one sample in a study of blood T cell repertoires in COVID-19. Profiled with immunoSEQ multiplex PCR; TCRdb holds only in-frame clones, not every one. This sample has 220,000 or so clones, with about 85% found just once. Sequences were obtained from peripheral blood. Receptors originate from a woman in her fifties or sixties who had recovered from COVID-19. CDR3s include the opening cysteine and the closing phenylalanine or tryptophan.

TRBV27	TRBJ1-5	CASSFGVDQPQHF
TRBV9	TRBJ2-1	CASSVSGGDPFEEQFF
TRBV4-2	TRBJ2-7	CASSQGGPTDYEQYF
TRBV19	TRBJ1-6	CASPGEFNSPLHF
TRBV12-5	TRBJ2-7	CASGLPRPPYEQYF
TRBV5-1	TRBJ2-2	CASSGLAGDTGELFF
TRBV2	TRBJ1-5	CASSSPGGPNQPQHF
TRBV19	TRBJ2-3	CASSPNGVSTDTQYF
TRBV3-1/TRBV3-2	TRBJ1-2	CASSQTRGNYGYTF
TRBV10-2	TRBJ1-5	CASSKDRNSNQPQHF
TRBV7-2	TRBJ2-5	CASSFPFGGGETQYF
TRBV11-3	TRBJ2-2	CASSTSKLAGENTGELFF
TRBV28	TRBJ1-4	CASSRDLKEKLFF
TRBV6-5	TRBJ1-1	CASSYRDRGQAFF
TRBV19	TRBJ2-7	CASTPRGSGQGGYEQYF
TRBV2	TRBJ1-1	CASVRQGAGTEAFF
TRBV18	TRBJ2-7	CASSPSDRGYEQYF
TRBV4-2	TRBJ2-7	CASSQAQTTWEYEQYF
TRBV18	TRBJ2-3	CASSPQIRTDTQYF
TRBV2	TRBJ2-1	CASSPRGEQFF
TRBV18	TRBJ2-2	CASSRSGVFPMNTGELFF
TRBV27	TRBJ1-6	CASRGQGGNSPLHF
TRBV6-5	TRBJ1-2	CASSMDRNYGYTF
TRBV10-3	TRBJ2-7	CAIRQGGDPYEQYF
TRBV7-9	TRBJ1-5	CASSLEQGIGQPQHF
TRBV5-1	TRBJ1-5	CASSLGVGVGQPQHF
TRBV25-1	TRBJ1-1	CASSEFESRERYTEAFF